A selection of T cell receptor beta chains follows, all from one sample in a study of blood T cell repertoires in COVID-19. TCRdb's table, derived via immunoSEQ multiplex PCR, lists solely in-frame clones and lacks some. This sample has over 250,000 clones, with roughly nine tenths found just once. Material: PBMCs or T cells enriched from blood (not recorded which). The receptor set was obtained from a woman aged 18-29 years who had recovered from COVID-19. CDR3s include the opening cysteine and the closing phenylalanine or tryptophan. D genes are given only for firm matches. Only some rows state a clone size, as once, few, many or a class for expanded clones.

TRBJ2-7 TRBV4-2 NA TRBD2 TGTGCCAGCAGCCCTAGACTAGCGGGAGGTTCCTACGAGCAGTACTTC CASSPRLAGGSYEQYF
TRBJ2-1 TRBV2 NA NA TGTGCCAGCAGTGACAGGGCCTCCTACAATGAGCAGTTCTTC CASSDRASYNEQFF
TRBJ2-1 TRBV10-3 NA TRBD2 TGTGCCATCAGTAAACTAGCGGGGGACTTCTCCTACAATGAGCAGTTCTTC CAISKLAGDFSYNEQFF
TRBJ1-5 TRBV21-1 once NA TGTGCCAGCAGCAAAGGGCAAACACAGGGTTGGGACAATCAGCCCCAGCATTTT CASSKGQTQGWDNQPQHF
TRBJ2-7 TRBV10-1 NA TRBD2 TGCGCCAGCAACCCTGACGTGGGGGGGGATGGCGAGCAGTACTTC CASNPDVGGDGEQYF
TRBJ2-7 TRBV11-2 NA TRBD1 TGTGCCAGCAGCTCAACCTGGGACAGGTCTTCCTACGAGCAGTACTTC CASSSTWDRSSYEQYF
TRBJ2-7 TRBV19 NA TRBD1 TGTGCCAGTAGTACCAGACAGGGGGGATACGAGCAGTACTTC CASSTRQGGYEQYF
TRBJ2-7 TRBV18 NA TRBD1 TGTGCCAGCTCATCTACAGGGGGCTACGAGCAGTACTTC CASSSTGGYEQYF
TRBJ2-7 TRBV19 NA NA TGTGCCAGTAGCAACAGGGGAGGAGACGAGCAGTACTTC CASSNRGGDEQYF
TRBJ1-4 TRBV19 NA NA TGTGCCAGTAGTATTGGGGGGGCTAATGAAAAACTGTTTTTT CASSIGGANEKLFF
TRBJ2-2 TRBV3-1/TRBV3-2 NA NA TGTGCCAGCTCCCCGCAGGGTGCCACCGGGGAGCTGTTTTTT CASSPQGATGELFF
TRBJ2-1 TRBV27 NA NA TGTGCCAGCAGTCCAAAGAGCGGGTTTCTCTTTGAGCAGTTCTTC CASSPKSGFLFEQFF
TRBJ1-1 TRBV19 NA TRBD1 TGTGCCAGTAGTACCAGTAGACAGGGGAACACTGAAGCTTTCTTT CASSTSRQGNTEAFF
TRBJ2-1 TRBV7-3 NA TRBD2 TGTGCCAGCAGTTCCCTCCTCCTAGCGGGAGGGGACAATGAGCAGTTCTTC CASSSLLLAGGDNEQFF
TRBJ1-1 TRBV28 NA TRBD1 TGTGCCGGTGGGCTCCCCATTCGGGACAGGGGTTTCCTGAACACTGAAGCTTTCTTT CAGGLPIRDRGFLNTEAFF
TRBJ2-3 TRBV10-3 NA TRBD1 TGTGCCATCAGTGAGTCCAGACAGGGGCGCGGCACAGATACGCAGTATTTT CAISESRQGRGTDTQYF
TRBJ1-2 TRBV19 once NA TGTGCCACCACAGCCCGCAGGTCCCAGACTAACTATGGCTACACCTTC CATTARRSQTNYGYTF
TRBJ2-5 TRBV28 once TRBD2 TGTGCCAGCAGCAAACCGGGACTAGCGGGAGGCCCCAAGAAAGAGACCCAGTACTTC CASSKPGLAGGPKKETQYF
TRBJ1-1 TRBV19 NA NA TGTGCCAGCCCTCCTCCTTTTGTGAGGGATCTCGCTGAAGCTTTCTTT CASPPPFVRDLAEAFF
TRBJ1-5 TRBV6-5 NA TRBD1 TGTGCCAGCACTCTGGACAGGGCGGATCAGCCCCAGCATTTT CASTLDRADQPQHF
TRBJ2-7 TRBV7-9 NA NA TGTGCCAGCAGCTTAGCTTCAAGGGGACGGGAGTCCTACGAGCAGTACTTC CASSLASRGRESYEQYF
TRBJ1-2 TRBV5-6 NA TRBD1 TGTGCCAGCAGCCGCAACAGGGGTGGTGGCTACACCTTC CASSRNRGGGYTF
TRBJ2-7 TRBV5-3 NA NA TGTGCCAGAAACCCCCCAACCGGACAGACTGAATACGAGCAGTACTTC CARNPPTGQTEYEQYF
TRBJ1-1 TRBV4-3 NA NA TGCGCCAGCAGCCAAGTACACCGATCGGGCACTGAAGCTTTCTTT CASSQVHRSGTEAFF
TRBJ2-1 TRBV7-2 NA NA TGTGCCAGCAGCAATTGGGACAACAATGAGCAGTTCTTC CASSNWDNNEQFF
TRBJ2-3 TRBV15 NA NA TGTGCCACCCGACGATTAGAGGGCACAGATACGCAGTATTTT CATRRLEGTDTQYF
TRBJ2-7 TRBV3-1/TRBV3-2 NA NA TGTGCCAGCAGCCGTATTACAGGGACCTACGAGCAGTACTTC CASSRITGTYEQYF
TRBJ1-2 TRBV5-1 few NA TGCGCCAGCAGCTTGCAGGGTAACTATGGCTACACCTTC CASSLQGNYGYTF
TRBJ2-5 TRBV11-3 NA TRBD2 TGTGCCAGCAGCATCGGGGGGTCCGGGGAGACCCAGTACTTC CASSIGGSGETQYF
TRBJ1-1 TRBV6-5 NA NA TGTGCCAGCAGCCGAGGGTTGAGCACTGAAGCTTTCTTT CASSRGLSTEAFF
TRBJ1-2 TRBV28 NA NA TGTGCCAGCATCGGGGGCTACACCTTC CASIGGYTF
TRBJ2-7 TRBV27 NA TRBD2 TGTGCCAGCAGGCGAGGTTCGGCGGGAGGGCCGTACGAGCAGTACTTC CASRRGSAGGPYEQYF
TRBJ1-6 TRBV6-5 few NA TGTGCCAGCAGTTACTCGATACTACATAATAATTCACCCCTCCACTTT CASSYSILHNNSPLHF